The clone carrying this T cell receptor beta chain was detected ten times or more. Unsorted libraries used 2 million PBMCs kept at -80 degrees C. CDR1 and CDR2 from the germline V gene are SGHRS and YFSETQ. This CDR3 has 14 residues. Trimming took 4 bases from V and 3 from J, leaving 13 bases between them. These data are taken from a study of neurological immune-mediated disorders. The team produced cDNA through 5'RACE using 10-nucleotide random UMIs. MiXCR, run by TCRdb on the 5' RACE reads, gives a single entry per CDR3 protein. The sample lists 60,000 to 85,000 distinct CDR3 sequences, roughly 4.9% occurring once.

The chain uses TRBV5-1 and TRBJ1-1; a possible D gene is TRBD1 (5 bases). The specimen was PBMCs. The receptor's source is a woman in her 70s with multiple sclerosis. CDR3 bases: TGCGCCAGCAGCCCCGGCCCGGGGGACACTGAAGCTTTCTTT. Protein sequence: CASSPGPGDTEAFF.